Listed below are T cell receptor beta chains from one sample, sequenced in a study of blood T cell repertoires in COVID-19. Profiling relied on immunoSEQ multiplex PCR, and the TCRdb table lists in-frame clones only, not all of them. The repertoire includes around 140,000 clones, under 90% of them detected once, and over 7.5% sits in the top ten. Sequenced: peripheral blood. The receptors come from a woman aged 55-69 years with active or convalescent COVID-19. The CDR3 runs from the conserved cysteine through the conserved F or W. A D gene is named only where the DNA matches it firmly. Size values are once, few and many counts, or a class for expanded clones, and some rows have none.

>TRBV2|TRBD1|TRBJ1-2|.
TGTGCCAGCAGTGACCGGGACAGGGGCAGCTATGGCTACACCTTC
CASSDRDRGSYGYTF
>TRBV18|TRBD2|TRBJ2-3|.
TGTGCCAGCTCACCATGGACTAGCGGGGGCCTCACAGATACGCAGTATTTT
CASSPWTSGGLTDTQYF
>TRBV10-3|TRBD1|TRBJ2-1|.
TGTGCCATCAGCACGGGACAGTACTCCTACAATGAGCAGTTCTTC
CAISTGQYSYNEQFF
>TRBV5-8|.|TRBJ2-3|.
TGTGCCAGCAGCTTGGTTCGGGGGGGACAGGGAGGCACAGATACGCAGTATTTT
CASSLVRGGQGGTDTQYF
>TRBV5-5|TRBD1|TRBJ2-2|.
TGTGCCAGCAGCATCCGACAGGGGGCCGCTTCCGGGGAGCTGTTTTTT
CASSIRQGAASGELFF
>TRBV7-8|.|TRBJ1-3|medium-sized
TGTGCCAGCAGCCCACATCGGCCAGGGGATGCGGACTCTGGAAACACCATATATTTT
CASSPHRPGDADSGNTIYF
>TRBV7-9|.|TRBJ1-5|once
TGTGCCAGCAGCTTAGTTTTTGAGAATCAGCCCCAGCATTTT
CASSLVFENQPQHF
>TRBV7-8|.|TRBJ2-5|.
TGTGCCAGCCAGAGTGGACAGCAAGAGACCCAGTACTTC
CASQSGQQETQYF
>TRBV28|TRBD1|TRBJ2-4|.
TGTGCCAGCAGCCAAAGGGGGCGAAACATTCAGTACTTC
CASSQRGRNIQYF
>TRBV4-1|TRBD2|TRBJ2-1|few
TGCGCCAGCAGCAGGCTAGCGGGGGGGACTAGCTCCTACAATGAGCAGTTCTTC
CASSRLAGGTSSYNEQFF
>TRBV11-1|TRBD1|TRBJ1-1|.
TGTGCCAGCAGGACACGGACAGGCCCGAACACTGAAGCTTTCTTT
CASRTRTGPNTEAFF
>TRBV7-8|.|TRBJ1-3|.
TGTGCCAGCAGCTTGATAGCCTTCTCTGGAAACACCATATATTTT
CASSLIAFSGNTIYF
>TRBV6-4|TRBD1|TRBJ1-1|.
TGTGCCAGCAGTGTCTCACAGGGGGCCTCTGAAGCTTTCTTT
CASSVSQGASEAFF
>TRBV13|TRBD2|TRBJ2-3|.
TGTGCCAGCAGCTTACGGGGGAGGGCCTCGGTAGATACGCAGTATTTT
CASSLRGRASVDTQYF
>TRBV7-2|.|TRBJ2-3|.
TGTGCCAGCAGCTTCCTATCTAGCACAGATACGCAGTATTTT
CASSFLSSTDTQYF
>TRBV5-1|TRBD2|TRBJ2-1|.
TGCGCCAGCAGCCCCTCGGGGGGTAACTCCTACAATGAGCAGTTCTTC
CASSPSGGNSYNEQFF
>TRBV27|TRBD1|TRBJ1-5|.
TGTGCCAGCAGGACAGGGGTTAGCAATCAGCCCCAGCATTTT
CASRTGVSNQPQHF
>TRBV6-1|TRBD1|TRBJ1-6|.
TGTGCCAGCAGTGGAACCCCGACAGGGATTAATTCACCCCTCCACTTT
CASSGTPTGINSPLHF
>TRBV7-2|TRBD2|TRBJ2-1|.
TGTGCCAGCAGCTTCCGTTGGGGAGCGGGGGGAAACAATGAGCAGTTCTTC
CASSFRWGAGGNNEQFF
>TRBV6-5|.|TRBJ2-5|.
TGTGCCAGCAATGGGCGGGGGACCCAGTACTTC
CASNGRGTQYF
>TRBV28|TRBD1|TRBJ1-6|.
TGTGCCAGCAGTTTGGGGACAGCGCGTCTCTATAATTCACCCCTCCACTTT
CASSLGTARLYNSPLHF
>TRBV30|.|TRBJ1-5|.
TGTGCCTGGAGTCGACCGACAGTCTTTAGCAATCAGCCCCAGCATTTT
CAWSRPTVFSNQPQHF
>TRBV27|TRBD1|TRBJ2-5|.
TGTGCCAGCAGTTCACCGGGACAGGGGAATGAAGAGACCCAGTACTTC
CASSSPGQGNEETQYF
>TRBV5-1|.|TRBJ2-3|.
TGCGCCAGCAGCTTATTGGGAGGCCTGAGCACAGATACGCAGTATTTT
CASSLLGGLSTDTQYF
>TRBV7-8|.|TRBJ2-1|.
TGTGCCAGCAGCCTTATAGACTGGCTCAATGAGCAGTTCTTC
CASSLIDWLNEQFF
>TRBV5-6|.|TRBJ2-1|.
TGTGCCAGCAGCTTAATGACTGGTGGAAGCTCCTACAATGAGCAGTTCTTC
CASSLMTGGSSYNEQFF
>TRBV5-1|.|TRBJ2-2|.
TGCGCCAGCAGCTTTCCGGCCGGGGAGCTGTTTTTT
CASSFPAGELFF
>TRBV19|.|TRBJ2-2|once
TGTGCCAGTAGTATACGAGGAGGAACAGGGTCGAACACCGGGGAGCTGTTTTTT
CASSIRGGTGSNTGELFF
>TRBV10-3|.|TRBJ2-2|.
TGTGCCATCAGTGAGTCCCAATTGACAGCGAACACCGGGGAGCTGTTTTTT
CAISESQLTANTGELFF
>TRBV14|TRBD1|TRBJ1-3|once
TGTGCCAGCAGCCGGGACAGAATGCCTGGAAACACCATATATTTT
CASSRDRMPGNTIYF
>TRBV6-2/TRBV6-3|TRBD2|TRBJ2-7|.
TGTGCCAGCAGTTACCCCCTGACTAGCGGGACTTCCTACGAGCAGTACTTC
CASSYPLTSGTSYEQYF
>TRBV29-1|TRBD1|TRBJ1-2|.
TGCAGCGCCGCGGACAGGGTGGCATATGGCTACACCTTC
CSAADRVAYGYTF
>TRBV24-1|.|TRBJ2-3|.
TGTGCCACCAGTGAGCCCGGTGTAGCAGATACGCAGTATTTT
CATSEPGVADTQYF
>TRBV28|TRBD1|TRBJ1-4|.
TGTGCCAGCAGCACCCCGGGACAGGGCAATGAAAAACTGTTTTTT
CASSTPGQGNEKLFF
>TRBV2|TRBD1|TRBJ2-3|.
TGTGCCAGCAGTTTGAACAGGGGTGTAGATACGCAGTATTTT
CASSLNRGVDTQYF
>TRBV6-5|TRBD1|TRBJ1-1|.
TGTGCCAGCAGTTACCTAGGGACAGGGGCTTTCTTT
CASSYLGTGAFF
>TRBV5-6|.|TRBJ1-1|.
TGTGCCAGCAGCTTGGGAGGGCACACTGAAGCTTTCTTT
CASSLGGHTEAFF
>TRBV5-1|TRBD2|TRBJ2-5|.
TGCGCCAGCAGCGGCCTAAGCGGGGGTACAGAGACCCAGTACTTC
CASSGLSGGTETQYF
>TRBV18|.|TRBJ1-2|.
TGTGCCAGCTCACCCGACATAGACTATGGCTACACCTTC
CASSPDIDYGYTF
>TRBV5-4|TRBD1|TRBJ2-5|once
TGTGCCAGCAGCCCCTGGGACAGGGTGCAAGAGACCCAGTACTTC
CASSPWDRVQETQYF
>TRBV5-4|TRBD1|TRBJ1-6|.
TGTGCCAGCAGCTTACAGGGGGCAGGGTCACCCCTCCACTTT
CASSLQGAGSPLHF
>TRBV11-2|TRBD1|TRBJ1-2|few
TGTGCCAGCGGATATACAGGGGGCTATGGCTACACCTTC
CASGYTGGYGYTF
>TRBV7-9|TRBD1|TRBJ2-3|once
TGTGCCAGCAGCTATAGGGGACAGGGGCCACCGGGAGATACGCAGTATTTT
CASSYRGQGPPGDTQYF
>TRBV6-6|TRBD1|TRBJ1-5|few
TGTGCCAGCAGTTACTCTTCGGACAGGGGAGATCAGCCCCAGCATTTT
CASSYSSDRGDQPQHF
>TRBV19|.|TRBJ2-7|.
TGTGCCAGTAGTCCCCGGGACTTCGGCGAGCAGTACTTC
CASSPRDFGEQYF
>TRBV5-1|.|TRBJ2-2|few
TGCGCCAGCAGTATTGCAGGGACTAACACCGGGGAGCTGTTTTTT
CASSIAGTNTGELFF
>TRBV6-2/TRBV6-3|TRBD1|TRBJ2-3|.
TGTGCCAGCAGTCCACAGGGGGCGGCAGATACGCAGTATTTT
CASSPQGAADTQYF
>TRBV10-3|TRBD2|TRBJ2-7|.
TGTGCCATCAGTGAGTCTGGCGGGAGTGCCTACGAGCAGTACTTC
CAISESGGSAYEQYF
>TRBV4-1|TRBD1|TRBJ2-4|.
TGCGCCAGCAGCCCCGGGACAGGGCCAAACATTCAGTACTTC
CASSPGTGPNIQYF
>TRBV6-5|TRBD1|TRBJ1-5|.
TGTGCCAGCAGTTACACAGGACAGGGGGATCAGCCCCAGCATTTT
CASSYTGQGDQPQHF
>TRBV10-3|TRBD1|TRBJ1-3|.
TGTGCCATGGGACAGGTCTCTGGAAACACCATATATTTT
CAMGQVSGNTIYF
>TRBV5-5|TRBD2|TRBJ2-5|.
TGTGCCAGCAGCTTTTCCCTAGCGGGGGGGCGGGAGACCCAGTACTTC
CASSFSLAGGRETQYF
>TRBV30|.|TRBJ2-2|.
TGTGCCTGGAGTGTCGCCAGGGCCGGGGAGCTGTTTTTT
CAWSVARAGELFF
>TRBV5-4|.|TRBJ2-1|.
TGTGCCAGCAGCTTGGGGGGGCTAGATTCCTACAATGAGCAGTTCTTC
CASSLGGLDSYNEQFF
>TRBV7-2|TRBD1|TRBJ1-1|.
TGTGCCAGCAGCATCGAACAGGGGGCCATGAACACTGAAGCTTTCTTT
CASSIEQGAMNTEAFF
>TRBV10-3|.|TRBJ1-2|.
TGTGCCATCAGTGCCCGGGGTTCGTATGGCTACACCTTC
CAISARGSYGYTF
>TRBV6-5|TRBD1|TRBJ2-7|few
TGTGCCAGCAGTTACTCGACAGGGGCCTACGAGCAGTACTTC
CASSYSTGAYEQYF
>TRBV10-3|TRBD1|TRBJ1-5|.
TGTGCCATCAGTGGGGACAGGGATCAACAGCCCCAGCATTTT
CAISGDRDQQPQHF
>TRBV19|TRBD1|TRBJ1-3|.
TGTGCCAGTAGACAGGGGGCTGGAAACACCATATATTTT
CASRQGAGNTIYF